A single sample gave rise to the 26 T cell receptor beta chains below, sequenced in a study of T cell changes during pregnancy in multiple sclerosis. TCRdb's table, derived via immunoSEQ multiplex PCR, lists solely in-frame clones and lacks some. The sample lists about 70,000 clones, about 94% occurring once. This specimen was peripheral blood, taken in the third trimester of pregnancy. These receptors were obtained from a female donor with multiple sclerosis, enrolled in a pregnancy study.

This chain links TRBV4-2 with TRBJ2-7; 8 nucleotides line up with TRBD2. V dropped 4 bases and J dropped 3; count of bases not matched to a gene: 17. Germline CDR1 reads LGHNA; CDR2 reads YNFKEQ. This CDR3 comprises 18 residues. The DNA of the CDR3 is TGTGCCAGCAGCCCAGTCCATCCTGGCAGCGGGGGAGACTACGAGCAGTACTTC. This gives the protein CASSPVHPGSGGDYEQYF.

This clone appeared a single time. The V call is TRBV6-1, the J call TRBJ1-4, with D tentatively TRBD1 (6 bases). Trimming cost V 2 bases and J 1 base, with 8 bases left between them. Germline CDR1 reads MNHNS; CDR2 reads SASEGT. The CDR3 totals 15 residues. This CDR3 reads CASSERGRTNEKLFF. The CDR3 region has the DNA TGTGCCAGCAGTGAAAGGGGGAGAACTAATGAAAAACTGTTTTTT.

The gene calls are TRBV5-6 and TRBJ2-7; 7 bases map to TRBD2. V was clipped by 4 bases and J by 3 bases; unmatched bases: 1. The CDR3 consists of 12 residues. The germline gives CDR1 SGHDT, CDR2 YYEEEE. CDR3 in amino acids: CASSRTSYEQYF. CDR3 sequence (DNA): TGTGCCAGCAGCCGGACTAGCTACGAGCAGTACTTC.

The V and J genes are TRBV9 and TRBJ2-3; weak D call: TRBD2 (7 bases). Between the trimmed V and J ends, which lost 3 bases and 6 bases, there was a span of 17 bases. Per germline, CDR1 SGDLS and CDR2 YYNGEE. The CDR3 runs to 15 residues. CDR3 sequence reads: CASSEAGASGDTQYF. The CDR3 region has the DNA TGTGCCAGCAGCGAGGCGGGGGCCTCGGGGGATACGCAGTATTTT. Complete variable domain (other parts from reference TRBV9 and TRBJ2-3): DSGVTQTPKHLITATGQRVTLRCSPRSGDLSVYWYQQSLDQGLQFLIQYYNGEERAKGNILERFSAQQFPDLHSELNLSSLELGDSALYFCASSEAGASGDTQYFGPGTRLTVL.

This clone came up once. The V gene is TRBV25-1, the J gene TRBJ1-1; 9 nucleotides line up with TRBD1. The ends lost 6 bases at V and 5 bases at J; junction bases unmatched: 7. This CDR3 has 14 amino acids. From germline, CDR1 is MGHDK and CDR2 SYGVNS. In nucleotides, the CDR3 is TGTGCCAGCAGCACAGGGGGCAGTTTAACTGAAGCTTTCTTT. This codes for CASSTGGSLTEAFF.

The chain joins TRBV7-2 to TRBJ1-3; the D is unclear. The length of the CDR3 is 14 residues. Germline loops: CDR1 SGHTA, CDR2 FQGNSA. Trimming removed 5 bases from V and 0 bases from J, with 8 bases in between. Here the CDR3 reads CASSVGGSGNTIYF. The CDR3 region has the DNA TGTGCCAGCAGCGTAGGAGGCTCTGGAAACACCATATATTTT.

The rearrangement links TRBV19 to TRBJ1-1; D unresolved. The V gene lost 0 bases and the J gene lost 5 bases, with 10 bases spanning the gap. The CDR3 covers 14 residues. The germline gives CDR1 LNHDA, CDR2 SQIVND (reference sequence). CDR3 region: CASSIDRVRTEAFF. The CDR3 DNA sequence: TGTGCCAGTAGTATAGATCGGGTTAGGACTGAAGCTTTCTTT.

This clone has a handful of counts. This rearrangement joins TRBV29-1 to TRBJ2-3; TRBD1 matches 9 bases. Germline V gives CDR1 SQVTM, CDR2 ANQGSEA. The CDR3 has 16 amino acids. The V and J ends lost 5 bases and 0 bases, in that order; junction bases with no gene match: 9. CDR3 coding DNA: TGCAGCGTTATGGGGACAGGGAAAAGGAGCACAGATACGCAGTATTTT. Amino acid sequence: CSVMGTGKRSTDTQYF.

V gene TRBV2 combines with J gene TRBJ2-7, with a weak D call TRBD1 (7 bases). The CDR3 covers 12 residues. CDR1 and CDR2 (germline): SNHLY, FYNNEI. The germline V and J ends were trimmed by 4 bases and 6 bases, with 10 bases remaining between them. The CDR3 loop is CASSGQGGEQYF. The CDR3 nucleotides are TGTGCCAGCAGTGGGCAGGGGGGCGAGCAGTACTTC.

The gene calls are TRBV10-3 and TRBJ2-7, with D possibly being TRBD1 (5 bases). Germline V CDR1 and CDR2: ENHRY, SYGVKD. V lost 0 bases, J lost 1 base, and 10 bases lay in between. The CDR3 spans 15 residues. For the CDR3, the DNA is TGTGCCATCAGTGAGTCTGCAGGGTTTTCCTACGAGCAGTACTTC. Translated: CAISESAGFSYEQYF.

The CDR3 is CASSKEVEAGDAGELFF. The CDR3 DNA follows: TGTGCCAGCAGCAAAGAGGTCGAGGCAGGGGACGCCGGGGAGCTGTTTTTT. V usage is TRBV21-1 and J usage is TRBJ2-2; TRBD1 is taken as the D call from the table, unchecked against the DNA. TRBV21-1 is designated a pseudogene. This CDR3 is 17 amino acids long.

The rearrangement links TRBV4-1 to TRBJ2-5; D perhaps matches TRBD2 (6 bases). TRBJ2-7 matches the DNA end more closely, so the J call is doubtful. This CDR3 spans 13 amino acids. Germline V gives CDR1 MGHRA, CDR2 YSYEKL. This chain's CDR3 is CASSWGVDYEQYF. The CDR3 DNA reads TGCGCCAGCAGCTGGGGGGTCGACTACGAGCAGTACTTC.

This sequence joins TRBV27 and TRBJ1-2, with TRBD1 as a possible D gene (6 bases). In germline, CDR1 is MNHEY, CDR2 SMNVEV (reference sequence). The CDR3 extends over 14 amino acids. The ends were cut back, 5 bases at V and 5 bases at J, with 15 bases in the middle. CDR3 DNA sequence: TGTGCCAGCAGTCACAGGGAATTCGGGTATGGCTACACCTTC. It yields the protein CASSHREFGYGYTF.

The J gene is TRBJ2-7, the V gene TRBV7-9, with 7 bases aligning to TRBD2. There are 13 residues in the CDR3. The V segment lost 7 bases and the J segment 2 bases; nucleotides outside the gene matches: 5. Germline V gene data show CDR1 as SEHNR and CDR2 as FQNEAQ (reference sequence). The CDR3 sequence: CASMASGTYEQYF. CDR3 DNA sequence: TGTGCCAGCATGGCTAGCGGTACCTACGAGCAGTACTTC.

The table lists this clone with a count of one. The CDR3 reads CASSRDTLRGNSPLHF. The CDR3 bases are TGTGCCAGCAGCCGGGACACCCTGAGGGGAAATTCACCCCTCCACTTT. The chain has TRBV7-9 and TRBJ1-6; D might be TRBD1 (6 bases). Per the germline V gene, CDR1 is SEHNR and CDR2 is FQNEAQ (reference sequence). This CDR3 has 16 amino acids. Between the trimmed V and J ends, which lost 5 bases and 7 bases, there was a span of 18 bases.

The V call is TRBV19, the J call TRBJ1-6; D is ambiguous. The CDR3 consists of 17 residues. Trimming shortened V by 7 bases and J by 6 bases, and 22 bases separated the two germline ends. From germline, CDR1 is LNHDA and CDR2 SQIVND (reference sequence). Here the CDR3 reads CASTDKKPPRGNSPLHF. The CDR3 DNA follows: TGTGCCAGTACCGATAAAAAGCCTCCCCGGGGTAATTCACCCCTCCACTTT.

The chain links TRBV18 to TRBJ2-1, with no clear D. The V and J ends lost 0 bases and 4 bases respectively, with 10 bases between them. The CDR3 is made up of 15 amino acids. In germline, CDR1 is KGHSH, CDR2 LQKENI. The CDR3 sequence is CASSPPAAGYNEQFF. The CDR3 coding sequence is TGTGCCAGCTCACCACCAGCCGCAGGTTACAATGAGCAGTTCTTC.

The chain joins TRBV18 to TRBJ2-3, with D maybe TRBD2 (6 bases). The germline CDR1 and CDR2 sequences are KGHSH and LQKENI. The CDR3 extends over 14 amino acids. Trimming removed 3 bases from V and 5 bases from J, with 12 bases in between. This CDR3 is CASSPEGWEDTQYF. CDR3 coding DNA: TGTGCCAGCTCACCGGAGGGTTGGGAAGATACGCAGTATTTT.

This chain links TRBV4-3 with TRBJ2-3; D is unclear. CDR3 length equals 16 residues. Germline CDR1 LGHNA, CDR2 YSLEER. Trimming left V 0 bases short and J 0 bases short, with 10 bases between. The CDR3 region has the DNA TGCGCCAGCAGCCAAGATTCAGCGACTAGCACAGATACGCAGTATTTT. Protein: CASSQDSATSTDTQYF.

Only one count was recorded for this clone. The rearrangement links TRBV7-9 to TRBJ1-1, with a possible D match to TRBD1 (6 bases). From germline, CDR1 is SEHNR and CDR2 FQNEAQ (reference sequence). This CDR3 is built from 13 residues. V was shortened by 4 bases and J by 11 bases, with 17 bases between the two germline ends. This CDR3 reads CASSSDSSWGAFF. The CDR3 DNA reads as TGTGCCAGCAGCTCGGACAGTTCTTGGGGTGCTTTCTTT.

The genes are TRBV23-1 and TRBJ2-5; D is unresolved. TRBV23-1 is known as an ORF, though its function is uncertain. The CDR3 extends over 12 amino acids. Trimming left V 6 bases short and J 5 bases short, with 10 bases between. As DNA, the CDR3 is TGCGCCAGCAGGGCCCTCCAGGAGACCCAGTACTTC. It encodes CASRALQETQYF.

The chain uses TRBV5-1 and TRBJ2-7, with TRBD2 matching over 8 bases. The CDR3 covers 15 residues. The V gene end was trimmed by 4 bases and the J gene end by 5 bases; junction bases not matched to a gene: 11. CDR1 and CDR2 (germline): SGHRS, YFSETQ. CDR3 loop: CASSQNLAGLNEQYF. As DNA, the CDR3 is TGCGCCAGCAGCCAAAACCTAGCGGGTCTGAACGAGCAGTACTTC.

The V call is TRBV11-2, the J call TRBJ1-6; no clear D gene. The CDR3 totals 12 residues. The V and J ends lost 4 bases and 4 bases respectively, with 2 bases between them. Germline loops: CDR1 SGHAT, CDR2 FQNNGV. CDR3: CASSSYNSPLHF. CDR3 DNA: TGTGCCAGCAGCTCGTATAATTCACCCCTCCACTTT.

The genes are TRBV5-6 and TRBJ2-7; TRBD2 agrees at 8 bases. J gave up 2 bases and V 5 bases, and 9 bases lay outside the gene matches. Germline V gene sequence: CDR1 SGHDT, CDR2 YYEEEE. The CDR3 has 15 residues. The CDR3 DNA is TGTGCCAGCAGTCGGGGAGCGGGGGACCCCTACGAGCAGTACTTC. It encodes CASSRGAGDPYEQYF. The variable domain in full, completed from reference TRBV5-6 and TRBJ2-7, reads DAGVTQSPTHLIKTRGQQVTLRCSPKSGHDTVSWYQQALGQGPQFIFQYYEEEERQRGNFPDRFSGHQFPNYSSELNVNALLLGDSALYLCASSRGAGDPYEQYFGPGTRLTVT.

The V and J genes are TRBV9 and TRBJ2-3; 8 bases are shared with TRBD2. The germline CDR1 and CDR2 sequences are SGDLS and YYNGEE. This CDR3 contains 15 residues. The V segment lost 4 bases and the J segment 4 bases; nucleotides outside the gene matches: 8. CDR3 in amino acids: CASSPRGGHPDTQYF. The DNA of the CDR3 is TGTGCCAGCAGCCCCCGGGGGGGCCATCCAGATACGCAGTATTTT.

This rearrangement joins TRBV18 to TRBJ1-1; 9 nucleotides line up with TRBD1. V was pared by 8 bases and J by 2 bases, with 6 bases of the junction left unmatched. Germline V lookup: CDR1 KGHSH, CDR2 LQKENI. The CDR3 is 14 residues long. The CDR3 here is CASTRTGENTEAFF. Written as DNA, the CDR3 is TGTGCCAGCACCCGGACAGGGGAAAACACTGAAGCTTTCTTT.